This T cell receptor (beta chain) was obtained from a study of post-analysis software for immune sequencing data. Notes on the study in general: A few TRBV segments appeared more often in patients than in controls, and TRBV5-6, TRBV5-1 and TRBV20-1 were among these.

The CDR3 totals 11 residues. The germline V and J ends were trimmed by 6 bases and 7 bases, with 10 bases remaining between them. From germline, CDR1 is SQVTM and CDR2 ANQGSEA. A note on this clonotype: Its antigen is as yet unknown.

TCR beta cDNA libraries had unique molecular identifiers. Using its own MiXCR run on the PCR reads, TCRdb lists one record per CDR3 protein. The repertoire holds hundreds of thousands of distinct CDR3 sequences, over 45% seen once, with approximately 10% in the top ten. The TCR was taken from a girl aged 2 to 9 with multiple sclerosis. Sequencing used blood. The chain uses TRBV29-1 and TRBJ2-1; D not resolved. The CDR3 DNA is TGCAGCGTCCTCAGCGCGAATGAGCAGTTCTTC. Translated, it gives CSVLSANEQFF.